The 11 T cell receptor beta chains given below trace back to one sample, sequenced in a study of blood T cell repertoires in COVID-19. Sequenced by immunoSEQ multiplex PCR; TCRdb stores in-frame clones only, minus some. Of about 120,000 clones in the sample, almost 90% were seen once. The sample consisted of peripheral blood. The receptors were sampled from an older woman with COVID-19, enrolled during active disease.

This chain joins TRBV3-1 (or the pseudogene TRBV3-2) and TRBJ1-1; D call uncertain. The CDR3 totals 16 residues. The germline V and J ends were trimmed by 0 bases and 4 bases, with 15 bases remaining between them. Germline-derived CDR1 and CDR2 are LGHDT and YNNKEL (reference sequence). CDR3 in amino acids: CASSQDLHSRGTEAFF. The CDR3, as DNA: TGTGCCAGCAGCCAAGATTTACATAGTCGGGGCACTGAAGCTTTCTTT.

The V and J genes are TRBV19 and TRBJ1-1; TRBD1 matches 7 bases. Germline V lookup: CDR1 LNHDA, CDR2 SQIVND (reference sequence). The length of the CDR3 is 14 residues. The V and J ends lost 8 bases and 6 bases, in that order; junction bases with no gene match: 12. The CDR3 region has the DNA TGTGCCAGTTATAATACAGGGGATAAGGCTGAAGCTTTCTTT. This gives the protein CASYNTGDKAEAFF.

V is TRBV4-1 and J is TRBJ2-1; D is possibly TRBD2 (8 bases). V lost 0 bases, J lost 4 bases, and 19 bases lay in between. This CDR3 region has 18 residues. Per germline, CDR1 MGHRA and CDR2 YSYEKL. The CDR3 region has the DNA TGCGCCAGCAGCCAAGAAAGGGGGCTCGGGGGGGCATACAATGAGCAGTTCTTC. This sequence encodes CASSQERGLGGAYNEQFF.

CDR3 DNA sequence: TGTGCCAGCAGTCGCCGGGACTACAATGAGCAGTTCTTC. Translation: CASSRRDYNEQFF. The chain employs TRBV9 and TRBJ2-1; TRBD2 might be the D (5 bases). Germline V CDR1 and CDR2: SGDLS, YYNGEE. The length of the CDR3 is 13 residues. Trimming took 5 bases from V and 3 from J, leaving 9 bases between them.

The V call is TRBV19, the J call TRBJ1-3; D perhaps matches TRBD1 (5 bases). V lost 4 bases and J 2 bases, leaving 9 bases between the germline ends. The CDR3 is made up of 14 amino acids. Germline CDR1 and CDR2: LNHDA and SQIVND (reference sequence). The CDR3 DNA reads TGTGCCAGTAGTAGTGGGGCCGCTGGAAACACCATATATTTT. This encodes CASSSGAAGNTIYF.

The gene calls are TRBV27 and TRBJ1-2, with D perhaps TRBD1 (6 bases). The CDR3 runs 13 residues. Per the germline V gene, CDR1 is MNHEY and CDR2 is SMNVEV (reference sequence). Trimming took 2 bases from V and 8 from J, leaving 12 bases between them. In DNA form, the CDR3 reads TGTGCCAGCAGTTTACCAACTGGGGGCGGCTACACCTTC. It codes for CASSLPTGGGYTF.

The V and J genes are TRBV10-3 and TRBJ1-5; D may be TRBD1 (5 bases). Trimming pared 3 bases from V and 8 bases from J, leaving 20 bases between. The CDR3 runs 16 residues. Germline lookup yields CDR1 ENHRY and CDR2 SYGVKD. CDR3 protein: CAISDQAGLGGEPQHF. CDR3 nucleotides: TGTGCCATCAGTGACCAAGCGGGGCTAGGAGGGGAGCCCCAGCATTTT.

CDR3 amino acids: CASSIGQGIGNTIYF. DNA of the CDR3: TGTGCCAGCAGCATTGGACAGGGCATTGGAAACACCATATATTTT. The chain carries TRBV9 and TRBJ1-3; 8 positions match TRBD1. V lost 4 bases to trimming and J lost 3 bases; unmatched junction nucleotides: 6. CDR1 SGDLS and CDR2 YYNGEE come from the germline V gene. The length of the CDR3 is 15 residues.

The chain carries TRBV19 and TRBJ2-5; TRBD2 is a possible D gene (5 bases). Germline V CDR1 and CDR2: LNHDA, SQIVND (reference sequence). This CDR3 spans 16 amino acids. V was clipped by 7 bases and J by 1 base, with 19 bases between them. In nucleotides, the CDR3 is TGTGCCAGTAATAACCCCAGAGGGTTGGGCCAAGAGACCCAGTACTTC. This translates into CASNNPRGLGQETQYF.

This sequence joins TRBV19 and TRBJ1-5; 10 positions agree with TRBD1. The trim removed 9 bases at V and 3 bases at J, leaving 11 bases unmatched. The CDR3 extends over 16 amino acids. The germline gives CDR1 LNHDA, CDR2 SQIVND (reference sequence). For the CDR3, the DNA is TGTGCCAGCACCTCGGGACAGGGGAGGGTCAATCAGCCCCAGCATTTT. Translated: CASTSGQGRVNQPQHF. Complete variable domain (other parts from reference TRBV19 and TRBJ1-5): DGGITQSPKYLFRKEGQNVTLSCEQNLNHDAMYWYRQDPGQGLRLIYYSQIVNDFQKGDIAEGYSVSREKKESFPLTVTSAQKNPTAFYLCASTSGQGRVNQPQHFGDGTRLSIL.

The chain couples TRBV3-1 (or the pseudogene TRBV3-2) to TRBJ2-3; a possible D gene is TRBD2 (6 bases). This CDR3 spans 18 amino acids. Trimming removed 0 bases from V and 1 base from J, with 17 bases in between. In germline, CDR1 is LGHDT, CDR2 YNNKEL (reference sequence). The CDR3 bases are TGTGCCAGCAGCCAAGATCTCCCTAGCGTGCTAGGCACAGATACGCAGTATTTT. This translates into CASSQDLPSVLGTDTQYF.